The subject of this entry is one T cell receptor (beta chain). The antigen it binds to is not known. No much larger clonotype is one base removed from it; base qualities were not supplied. This sample is drawn from a study of cytomegalovirus exposure and HLA in healthy donors (dated by TCRdb to 2015 to 2018). Context from the whole study: According to a later analysis, one platform produced both the 120 validation repertoires and the 620 or so repertoires of the first cohort. The study aimed to test whether signatures of past pathogen exposure could be identified by cataloging public T cell receptors. Along with the approximately 670-subject first cohort, a separate validation cohort of more than 90 different subjects was used. To predict cytomegalovirus infection status, the study combined high-throughput TCR immunosequencing, statistical association of individual TCRs with disease status, and machine learning. Broader findings and caveats from the paper: All 120 or so repertoires were used to score co-occurrence in the validation cohort in a later analysis, because that analysis had no HLA typing for the cohort. Cytomegalovirus status was reported to be diagnosed by the classifier with high specificity and sensitivity in both the original and validation cohorts. Of the cluster scores, around 95% were above 0 in a later analysis, which found that TCRs clustered in the first cohort also tended to co-occur in the 120 or so validation repertoires. In vitro tests confirmed that three of the cytomegalovirus-associated TCR beta chains recognize cytomegalovirus antigens. Across donors, most TCR sequences were observed very rarely, whereas some public TCRs were present in many individuals. A total of about 180 TCR beta chains were listed by the study as associated with cytomegalovirus. The authors suggested that the approach could potentially be generalized to other disease states and immunological phenotypes.

The donors belonged to the validation cohort of under 150 subjects, which was separate from the roughly 670-subject first cohort. The germline ends are 15 bases apart after V is trimmed by 3 bases and J by 4 bases. As encoded in the germline V gene (reference sequence), CDR1 is SEHNR while CDR2 is FQNEAQ. The CDR3 runs 15 residues from the cysteine to the phenylalanine. The entry retains the CDR3 DNA only, 45 bases that are in frame from base 1. Libraries were constructed by the immunoSEQ multiplex PCR assay. The study's own analysis went as follows. A statistical classification framework was built for diagnosing cytomegalovirus status from the catalog of TCR beta chain sequences. Held by TCRdb, this immuneACCESS table contains in-frame sequences only and omits some clones. Under half of the omission traces to an unresolved V gene where checked; the cause of the rest is unknown. The D gene and trimming were derived from the DNA, and the V and J assignments and clone size from that table. For this sample the table gives 150,000 or so clones, of which around 85% were detected only once. Approximately 2.3% of the sample lies in the top ten.

The sample consisted of PBMCs. The rearranged chain carries TRBV7-9 and TRBJ1-1; a tentative D call is TRBD1 (5 bases match). The sequence came from a man aged 25-40 years in good health and CMV-seropositive. CDR3 reads: CASSFPGGLGTEAFF. The nucleotide sequence is TGTGCCAGCAGCTTCCCGGGGGGGTTGGGCACTGAAGCTTTCTTT.